The rows below give T cell receptor beta chains drawn from one sample of a study of technical replicates of blood from a few donors. The assay was immunoSEQ multiplex PCR, and TCRdb's table has in-frame clones only and misses some. The table lists more than 45,000 clones, about nine tenths of them singletons, with 3% to 5% in the top ten. The sequenced material came from PBMCs. Every receptor here comes from a human donor in good health. Some clones in this sample may be carry-over from other donors' samples. Each CDR3 is given with its conserved first and last residue. Fields, in order: J gene, clone size, D gene, V gene, CDR3 DNA, CDR3 protein. The D gene is left open where the match is weak. Clone size is given for some rows only: seen once, a few or many times, or a class if the clone is expanded.

j_gene: TRBJ2-7; abundance: .; d_gene: TRBD1; v_gene: TRBV4-1; CDR3nt: TGCGCCAGCAGCCAACCCCGGGGGACAGGGGGGTACGAGCAGTACTTC; CDR3aa: CASSQPRGTGGYEQYF
j_gene: TRBJ2-1; abundance: .; d_gene: TRBD2; v_gene: TRBV5-6; CDR3nt: TGTGCCAGCAGCTGGACTAGCGGGAGCTCCTACAATGAGCAGTTCTTC; CDR3aa: CASSWTSGSSYNEQFF
j_gene: TRBJ2-5; abundance: few; d_gene: TRBD2; v_gene: TRBV5-1; CDR3nt: TGCGCCAGCAGCTCAGCCGGGACTAGCGGGAGTGAGACCCAGTACTTC; CDR3aa: CASSSAGTSGSETQYF
j_gene: TRBJ2-1; abundance: once; d_gene: .; v_gene: TRBV11-3; CDR3nt: TGTGCCAGCAGCCGGGGAGGCGGGGAGTACAATGAGCAGTTCTTC; CDR3aa: CASSRGGGEYNEQFF
j_gene: TRBJ2-1; abundance: .; d_gene: .; v_gene: TRBV5-4; CDR3nt: TGTGCCAGCAGCTTTGGGGGCGAAGTGGCGTGGGAGCAGTTCTTC; CDR3aa: CASSFGGEVAWEQFF
j_gene: TRBJ2-7; abundance: few; d_gene: .; v_gene: TRBV15; CDR3nt: TGTGCCACCAGCGCCCGGACTCGTCTATTTCCGATCCTTACCTACGAGCAGTACTTC; CDR3aa: CATSARTRLFPILTYEQYF
j_gene: TRBJ2-1; abundance: few; d_gene: TRBD1; v_gene: TRBV7-3; CDR3nt: TGTGCCAGCAGCTTAACTGCTGCCGCGACAGGGTCCCACAATGAGCAGTTCTTC; CDR3aa: CASSLTAAATGSHNEQFF
j_gene: TRBJ1-1; abundance: .; d_gene: .; v_gene: TRBV18; CDR3nt: TGTGCCAGCTCTCGTGCAGAGGGCACTGAAGCTTTCTTT; CDR3aa: CASSRAEGTEAFF
j_gene: TRBJ1-1; abundance: few; d_gene: .; v_gene: TRBV11-2; CDR3nt: TGTGCCAGCAGCTTAGGGGCAGGACAGATGAACACTGAAGCTTTCTTT; CDR3aa: CASSLGAGQMNTEAFF
j_gene: TRBJ2-1; abundance: .; d_gene: .; v_gene: TRBV7-2; CDR3nt: TGTGCCAGCAGCTTAGAGGGGCGGGGACCCCGGCGGAAGTTCTTC; CDR3aa: CASSLEGRGPRRKFF